Listed here is a single TCR beta chain. The target of this receptor is not known. Base qualities were left out, and no much larger clone turns up one base away. The CDR3 measures 20 amino acids from cysteine to phenylalanine. The only DNA kept is the CDR3, 60 bases in frame from the first base. V ends up 1 base short and J 4 bases short, with an unmatched junction base count of 16. CDR1 LNHDA and CDR2 SQIVND are derived from the germline V gene (reference sequence). This sample is drawn from a study of cytomegalovirus exposure and HLA in healthy donors (dated by TCRdb to the late 2010s). Regarding the research as a whole: An earlier analysis of some 620 of the donors reported approximately 260 Gb of sequence data and approximately 120 million unique TCR beta sequences obtained from some 170 million T cells. Rather than using new phenotypic data, the later analysis identified candidate immune exposures from TCR beta sequences and from how often those sequences occurred across donors. Class I and class II HLA loci were covered by the typing at four-digit resolution. A later genetic analysis took genome-wide SNP genotypes for about three fifths of the roughly 700 donors and used that subset as a discovery cohort. The genetic ancestry cluster associated with self-reported Caucasian donors included 81% of the roughly 380 genotyped donors. Alongside the repertoire data, information on donor age, sex, ethnicity and CMV serostatus was compiled. About 280 gigabases of sequencing data and around 85 million unique TCR sequences made up an early release that covered several hundred HLA-typed donors. All discovery cohort repertoires had been generated on a single sequencing platform. The study combined high-throughput TCR immunosequencing, statistical association of individual TCRs with disease status, and machine learning to predict cytomegalovirus infection status. In an earlier analysis of 500 to 650 of the donors, high-throughput TCR beta sequencing was used to judge whether each TCR beta V gene segment behaved as functional or pseudogenic. The study profiled the T cell repertoires of hundreds of subjects by immunosequencing and related them to cytomegalovirus serostatus. Four or five DR-DQ haplotypes were treated as single units for association and clustering because of strong linkage in the cohort. On average, approximately 250,000 unique TCR beta nucleotide sequences were sequenced per donor among fewer than 500 genotyped donors of the cohort, with 15% to 20% of those sequences being non-productive. The study aimed to test whether cataloging public T cell receptors could reveal signatures of past pathogen exposure. A separate validation cohort of approximately 120 different subjects was used in addition to the roughly 670-subject first cohort. The number of donors typed differed by locus, with about 629-630 for A, B, C, DRB1 and DQB1, more than 500 for DQA1, under 610 for DPA1, and 450 to 480 for DPB1. To study patterns of TCR occurrence, a later analysis re-analyzed previously published TCR beta repertoires from just over 650 donors and added high-resolution HLA genotyping. The paper as a whole reports these results and caveats: At a false discovery rate of 0.05, a later analysis linked some 18,000 TCR beta sequences to specific HLA alleles. The classifier was reported to diagnose cytomegalovirus status with high specificity and sensitivity in both the original cohort and the validation cohort. In the study, approximately 160 TCR beta chains were listed as associated with cytomegalovirus. A later analysis found that HLA-associated TCR beta chains were more clonally expanded and had lower generation probabilities than equally common non-associated chains. V-gene and J-gene trimming of TCR beta chains was associated with a missense DCLRE1C variant in a later genetic analysis, and the association was replicated in an independent cohort. CMV serostatus was the only immune exposure information available for the cohort. Because HLA typing was unavailable for some donors at each locus, only the typed subset was used in association tests. Over 15 rarely observed V segments, including chromosome 9 orphons, were excluded from the earlier analysis of 550 to 700 of the donors because counts were too low. This cohort had only TCR beta chains sequenced, and the lack of alpha or paired-chain data limited which features could be detected. According to a later analysis, parvovirus B19, influenza, CMV and Epstein-Barr virus appeared linked to several top co-occurrence clusters. In an earlier analysis of several hundred of the donors, most TCR beta V segments were observed in productive rearrangements about 87% or about 30% of the time, broadly matching IMGT annotations. Three of the identified cytomegalovirus-associated TCR beta chains were confirmed in vitro to be specific for cytomegalovirus antigens. A cluster of highly shared sequence variants was judged likely to be a technical artifact of the sequencing pipeline. A later analysis found that TCR association rates varied across HLA loci, with DRB1 alleles showing the most associated TCRs and HLA-C alleles the fewest. A later genetic analysis reported fewer N-insertions in productive TCRs among donors in an Asian-associated ancestry cluster than the roughly 620-donor mean. While some public TCRs were present in many individuals, most TCR sequences turned up only very rarely across donors. When HLA alleles, especially DR and DQ, strongly co-occurred, TCR associations were difficult to assign to individual alleles. In a later analysis, most CMV-associated TCR beta chains were found to appear HLA-restricted, with HLA associations seemingly driven largely by CMV exposure. According to the authors, the approach could potentially be generalized to other disease states and immunological phenotypes. Correlated functional status among segregating V segments might reflect linkage disequilibrium, but an unknown experimental factor could not be ruled out. Sequencing depth was assumed to be roughly uniform across donors in the presence/absence analyses, though that assumption may not hold. A further reported finding was that TCR beta sequences accurately predicted the HLA-A and HLA-B alleles for most subjects in the first cohort. The 87-base-pair reads could not distinguish some IMGT-functional V segments, including TRBV6-2 and TRBV6-3, so those segments were excluded.

The library was prepared using the immunoSEQ multiplex PCR assay. For the multiplex PCR, a mixture combining 60 forward primers for TCR Vbeta segments and 13 reverse primers for TCR Jbeta segments was used. A multiplex PCR assay on genomic DNA amplified the CDR3 region of rearranged TCR beta genes. On the Illumina HiSeq System, the amplified TCR beta libraries were sequenced as 87-base-pair reads. The published analysis was carried out like this. A later analysis tallied tens of millions of unique TCR beta chains across the 600 to 700 repertoires, and some 10 million of those chains were shared by two or more donors. A nearest-neighbor algorithm error-corrected the raw reads and collapsed the reads into unique sequences, merging closely related sequences to remove PCR and sequencing errors. CDR3 sequences were aligned to IMGT reference sequences to assign V, D and J gene segments. For a sequence to be retained, at least a six-nucleotide match to both a V gene segment and a J gene segment was required. Rearrangements were called productive when the CDR3 lacked stop codons and stayed in frame with V and J; all others were non-productive. CDR3 was defined by IMGT convention, running from the second conserved V-encoded cysteine to the conserved J-encoded phenylalanine. Sequences without an unambiguous match to a single V gene segment were excluded from the earlier analysis of 450 to 650 of the donors. In an earlier analysis of 587 of the donors, V segments were called functional above 56.7% productive rearrangements and were called segregating when the between-donor standard deviation exceeded 5%. A statistical classification framework was built for diagnosing cytomegalovirus status from the catalog of TCR beta chain sequences. In a later analysis, TCR nucleotide sequences were compared against IMGT/GENE-DB human TR gene sequences so that V and J genes could be assigned. The TCRdist pipeline was used in a later analysis to assign CDR3 sequences and most-parsimonious VDJ recombination scenarios. In a later analysis, each TCR beta chain was defined by its CDR3 amino acid sequence together with its V-gene family, and reads lacking a unique V-gene family were excluded. In a later analysis, approximately 590 highly shared, low-generation-probability nucleotide sequences were removed to address suspected cross-contamination and a sequencing artifact. In a later analysis, a clonal expansion index for each public chain was calculated from normalized within-repertoire ranks of inferred template counts. In a later analysis, generation probabilities were computed using a VDJ recombination model fitted to out-of-frame rearrangements, and the results were checked against IGoR. Hypergeometric tests were used in a later analysis to score TCR-TCR, TCR-HLA and TCR-CMV co-occurrence, with a repertoire-size bias correction applied to the TCR pairs. False discovery rates were estimated in a later analysis by permuting HLA or CMV assignments 20 times. In a later analysis, co-occurring TCRs were grouped with DBSCAN, and TCRdist sequence similarity was added when clustering was performed within HLA-allele-positive subsets. Repertoires with fewer than 30,000 or more than 120,000 public chains, plus five repertoires with anomalous nucleotide sharing, were excluded from co-occurrence clustering. In its TCRdb copy, this immuneACCESS table keeps in-frame sequences only and misses some clones. Where compared with another copy, unresolved V genes explain less than half of these, and the others have no known cause. The DNA gave D and trimming, while V, J and clone size come from that table. The sample profile shows about 180,000 clones; over 70% of them were found once. The ten largest clones represent approximately 1.3% of the sample.

In total, approximately 700 healthy bone marrow donors made up the cohort. All cohort members were sampled while nominally healthy, although unrecorded immune exposures were likely present. The donor tested CMV seronegative and was one of the 352 seronegative cohort members. A peripheral blood sample was collected from each donor, and TCR beta sequencing was performed on peripheral blood mononuclear cells. Genomic DNA was extracted from the blood cell samples with the Qiagen DNeasy Blood Extraction Kit. Sequenced: PBMCs. The TCR originated in a man aged 18 to 29 in good health and CMV-seronegative. This receptor chain uses TRBV19 and TRBJ2-6; TRBD2 lines up with 7 middle nucleotides. The DNA reads TGTGCCAGTAGTATAGTGAGGTGGAGGGCAGGGAGGGCGGGGGCCAACGTCCTGACTTTC. Its translation is CASSIVRWRAGRAGANVLTF.